Reported below is one T cell receptor beta chain. The data stem from a study of blood T cell repertoires in COVID-19. The wider study: The United States, Italy and Spain supplied acute and convalescent COVID-19 samples. PBMCs, B-cell-depleted T cells, or T cells provided the cDNA or gDNA that made up the material.

How the authors handled the data: Counts of nucleated cells, estimated from reference gene primer amplification, were obtained. TCRdb's table, derived via immunoSEQ multiplex PCR, lists solely in-frame clones and lacks some. From that table come the V and J calls and clone size; the DNA was used to work out D and trimming. The sample contains around 100,000 clones, 70% to 90% of which appear only once. CDR1 KGHDR and CDR2 SFDVKD come from the germline V gene. The CDR3 is made up of 16 amino acids. V was clipped by 2 bases and J by 4 bases; unmatched bases: 6. The source is a man in his forties or fifties with active or convalescent COVID-19. J is TRBJ2-1 and V is TRBV24-1; 8 positions match TRBD2. Sequenced sample: peripheral blood. CDR3 residues: CATSDSAGESYNEQFF. In DNA, the CDR3 is TGTGCCACCAGTGATTCAGCGGGGGAGTCATACAATGAGCAGTTCTTC.